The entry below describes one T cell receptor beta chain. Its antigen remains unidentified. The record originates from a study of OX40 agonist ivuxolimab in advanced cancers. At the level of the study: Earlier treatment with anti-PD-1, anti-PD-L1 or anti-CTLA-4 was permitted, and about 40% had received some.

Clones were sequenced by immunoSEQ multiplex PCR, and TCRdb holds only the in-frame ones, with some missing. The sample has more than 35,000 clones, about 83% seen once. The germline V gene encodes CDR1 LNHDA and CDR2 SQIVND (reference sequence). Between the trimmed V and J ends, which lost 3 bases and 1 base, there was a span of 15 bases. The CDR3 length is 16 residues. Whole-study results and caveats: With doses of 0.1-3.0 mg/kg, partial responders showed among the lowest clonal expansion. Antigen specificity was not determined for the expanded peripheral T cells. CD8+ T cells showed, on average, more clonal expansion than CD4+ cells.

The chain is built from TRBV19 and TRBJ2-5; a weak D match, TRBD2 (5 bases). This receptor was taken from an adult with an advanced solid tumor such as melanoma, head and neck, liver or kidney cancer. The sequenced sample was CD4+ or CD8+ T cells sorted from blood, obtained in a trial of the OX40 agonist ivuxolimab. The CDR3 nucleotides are TGTGCCAGTAGTATTTCCGCGAGGGCTCCCCAAGAGACCCAGTACTTC. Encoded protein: CASSISARAPQETQYF.